The clone carrying this TCR beta chain came up many times. This record belongs to a study of molecular identifiers for immune sequencing clone quantification. A single record per CDR3 protein comes from TCRdb applying MiXCR to the PCR reads. The profile covers about 510,000 distinct CDR3 sequences, with around 21% appearing a single time and 0.7% to 0.95% taken by the ten largest. The length of the CDR3 is 20 residues. Germline CDR1 SEHNR, CDR2 FQNEAQ (reference sequence). The germline V and J ends were trimmed by 5 bases and 4 bases, with 30 bases remaining between them. Sorted naive CD8 T cells, about 20,000 to 1,100,000, were sequenced from 10%, 30% or 50% RNA. Sorting recovered naive CD8 T cells on a CD8+CD4-CCR7+CD45RA+ profile.

This clonotype was obtained from a human donor in good health. Some libraries in this study had Jurkat cell RNA spiked in. The J gene is TRBJ1-3, the V gene TRBV7-9; tentative D call: TRBD1 (5 bases). Sequences were obtained from naive CD8+ T cells from blood, with Jurkat cell RNA spiked in. Subset specified: FACS-sorted CD8+CD4-CCR7+CD45RA+ naive T cells. Here the CDR3 DNA reads TGTGCCAGCAGCACCACCGAGGTTTCGGGTCCCCGGGGGGACGGAAACACCATATATTTT. It is translated as CASSTTEVSGPRGDGNTIYF. The entire variable domain, with the rest obtained from reference TRBV7-9 and TRBJ1-3, is as follows: DTGVSQNPRHKITKRGQNVTFRCDPISEHNRLYWYRQTLGQGPEFLTYFQNEAQLEKSRLLSDRFSAERPKGSFSTLEIQRTEQGDSAMYLCASSTTEVSGPRGDGNTIYFGEGSWLTVV.